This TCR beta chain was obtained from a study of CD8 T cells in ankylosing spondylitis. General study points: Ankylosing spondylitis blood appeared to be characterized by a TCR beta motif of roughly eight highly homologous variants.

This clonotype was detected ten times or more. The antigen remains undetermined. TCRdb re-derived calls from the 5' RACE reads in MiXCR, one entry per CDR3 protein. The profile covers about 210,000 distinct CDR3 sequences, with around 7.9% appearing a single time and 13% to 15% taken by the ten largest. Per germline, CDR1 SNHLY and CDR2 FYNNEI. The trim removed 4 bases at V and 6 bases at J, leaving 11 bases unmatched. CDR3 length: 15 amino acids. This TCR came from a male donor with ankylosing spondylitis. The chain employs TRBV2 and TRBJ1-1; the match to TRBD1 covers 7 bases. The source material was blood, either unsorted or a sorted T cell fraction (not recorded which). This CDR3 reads CASSARNRGVPEAFF. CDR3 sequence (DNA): TGTGCCAGCAGTGCGCGAAACAGGGGAGTGCCTGAAGCTTTCTTT.